This TCR beta chain was observed in a study of spatial heterogeneity in lung cancer. Sample share makes this clonotype medium-sized. TCRdb reprocessed the 5' RACE reads with MiXCR, giving one entry per CDR3 protein. The table lists around 2,000 distinct CDR3 sequences, approximately 16% of them singletons. The sample's time point: sample taken at primary tumor resection. The material was normal lung tissue next to the tumor, obtained at surgery. This TCR derives from a male donor with early-stage non-small cell lung cancer.

The CDR3: CASSFEETQYF. CDR3 DNA sequence: TGTGCCAGCAGTTTTGAAGAGACCCAGTACTTC. V gene TRBV12-3 or TRBV12-4 combines with J gene TRBJ2-5, with D hard to call. The CDR3 runs 11 residues. Trimming took off 3 bases at V and 3 bases at J, with 2 bases between the two ends.